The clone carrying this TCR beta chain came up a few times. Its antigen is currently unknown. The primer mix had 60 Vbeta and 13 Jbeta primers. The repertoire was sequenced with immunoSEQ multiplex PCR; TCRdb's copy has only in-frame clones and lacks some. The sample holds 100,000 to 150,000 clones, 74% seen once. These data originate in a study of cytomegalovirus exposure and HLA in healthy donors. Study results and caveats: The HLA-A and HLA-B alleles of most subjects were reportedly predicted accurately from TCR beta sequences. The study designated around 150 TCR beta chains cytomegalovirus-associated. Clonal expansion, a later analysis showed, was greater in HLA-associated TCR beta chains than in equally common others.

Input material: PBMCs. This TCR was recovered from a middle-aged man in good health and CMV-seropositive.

The CDR3 reads CASSSGQGRGYTF. As DNA, the CDR3 is TGTGCCAGCAGCTCCGGACAGGGGCGGGGCTACACCTTC. The chain links TRBV7-2 to TRBJ1-2; the match to TRBD1 covers 9 bases. In germline, CDR1 is SGHTA, CDR2 FQGNSA. The CDR3 spans 13 residues. The V gene end was trimmed by 4 bases and the J gene end by 8 bases; junction bases not matched to a gene: 5.